This TCR beta chain was retrieved from a study of cytomegalovirus exposure and HLA in healthy donors. Study-wide context: An analysis done earlier identified almost 120 million unique TCR beta sequences from approximately 200 million T cells. Early released data had roughly 81 million unique TCRs, all coming from HLA-typed donors. The study, taken as a whole, reports: Analyzed later, association rates of TCRs varied across HLA loci, with DRB1 most and HLA-C fewest. TCR beta sequences reportedly predicted the HLA-A and HLA-B alleles of most subjects accurately.

Worth noting for this clone: Its antigen is not identified.

The CDR3 spans 14 residues. The J segment lost 4 bases and the V segment lost 4 bases, leaving 4 bases of the junction unmatched. Germline-derived CDR1 and CDR2 are KGHSH and LQKENI. PCR primers comprised 60 Vbeta and 13 Jbeta primers. Clones were read by immunoSEQ multiplex PCR, and TCRdb kept only the in-frame ones, dropping some. This sample has around 170,000 clones; over 75% occur once, and the top ten carry about 0.5%. Sequencing was carried out using PBMCs. This TCR was recovered from a woman between 45 and 65 years old in good health and CMV-seronegative. The V and J genes are TRBV18 and TRBJ1-5, with 7 bases aligning to TRBD1. The CDR3 DNA follows: TGTGCCAGCTCACAGGCAGGGGGTAATCAGCCCCAGCATTTT. Its protein is CASSQAGGNQPQHF.